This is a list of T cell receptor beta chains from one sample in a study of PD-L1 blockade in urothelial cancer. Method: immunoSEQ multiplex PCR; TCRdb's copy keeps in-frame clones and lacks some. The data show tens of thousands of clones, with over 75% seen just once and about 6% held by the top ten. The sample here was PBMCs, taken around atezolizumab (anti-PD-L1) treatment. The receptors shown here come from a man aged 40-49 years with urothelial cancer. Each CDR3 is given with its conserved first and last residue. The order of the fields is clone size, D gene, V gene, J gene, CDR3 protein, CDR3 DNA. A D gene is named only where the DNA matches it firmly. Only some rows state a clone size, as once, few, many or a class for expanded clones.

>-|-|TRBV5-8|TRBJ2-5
CASSPNPDQETQYF
TGTGCCAGCAGCCCCAACCCGGACCAAGAGACCCAGTACTTC
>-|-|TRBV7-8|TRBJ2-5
CASSLVGTIETQYF
TGTGCCAGCAGCTTAGTGGGGACAATTGAGACCCAGTACTTC
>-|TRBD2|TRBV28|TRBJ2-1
CASSPAWTSGSDEQFF
TGTGCCAGCAGTCCCGCCTGGACTAGCGGGAGCGATGAGCAGTTCTTC
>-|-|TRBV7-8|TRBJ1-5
CASSEESSQPQHF
TGTGCCAGCAGCGAAGAGTCGAGTCAGCCCCAGCATTTT
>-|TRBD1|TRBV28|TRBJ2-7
CASSSRQGGGLYEQYF
TGTGCCAGCAGTTCGCGACAGGGGGGAGGGCTCTACGAGCAGTACTTC
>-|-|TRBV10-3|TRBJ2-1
CAISGTTFANEQFF
TGTGCCATCAGTGGGACTACCTTTGCAAATGAGCAGTTCTTC
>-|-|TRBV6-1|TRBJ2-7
CASSELLEQYF
TGTGCCAGCAGTGAACTTCTCGAGCAGTACTTC
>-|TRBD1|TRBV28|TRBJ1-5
CASSPLGTGNQPQHF
TGTGCCAGCAGCCCCCTCGGGACAGGCAATCAGCCCCAGCATTTT
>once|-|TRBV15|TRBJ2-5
CATSRVRQETQYF
TGTGCCACCAGCAGAGTGAGACAGGAGACCCAGTACTTC
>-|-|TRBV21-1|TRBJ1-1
CAGTTLLGAVDTEAFF
TGTGCCGGCACCACACTTTTAGGGGCGGTGGACACTGAAGCTTTCTTT
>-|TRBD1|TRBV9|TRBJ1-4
CASSVAGDRKLFF
TGTGCCAGCAGCGTAGCTGGGGACAGGAAACTGTTTTTT
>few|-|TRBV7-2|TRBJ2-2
CASSFTGTTGELFF
TGTGCCAGCAGCTTCACAGGGACCACCGGGGAGCTGTTTTTT
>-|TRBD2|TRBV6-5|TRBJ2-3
CASSPLAEDTQYF
TGTGCCAGCAGTCCACTAGCGGAAGATACGCAGTATTTT
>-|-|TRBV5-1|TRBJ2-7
CASSLNSNSVYEQYF
TGCGCCAGCAGCTTGAACTCTAACTCGGTTTACGAGCAGTACTTC
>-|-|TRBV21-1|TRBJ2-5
CASSTKRDGETQYF
TGTGCCAGCAGCACAAAGCGGGACGGGGAGACCCAGTACTTC
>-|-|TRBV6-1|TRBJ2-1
CASSARRGLRNEQFF
TGTGCCAGCAGTGCCCGAAGGGGTTTACGGAATGAGCAGTTCTTC
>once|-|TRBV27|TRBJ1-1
CASSLSETGNTEAFF
TGTGCCAGCAGTTTATCAGAGACAGGGAACACTGAAGCTTTCTTT
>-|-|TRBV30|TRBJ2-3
CAWARTLRGDTQYF
TGTGCCTGGGCCCGCACCCTCCGGGGGGATACGCAGTATTTT
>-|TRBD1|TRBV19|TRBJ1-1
CASSIDPPPGRGPRNTEAFF
TGTGCCAGTAGTATAGATCCCCCCCCCGGCAGGGGGCCTCGGAACACTGAAGCTTTCTTT
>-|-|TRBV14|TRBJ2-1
CASSHQSATETNEQFF
TGTGCCAGCAGCCACCAAAGCGCGACAGAGACCAATGAGCAGTTCTTC
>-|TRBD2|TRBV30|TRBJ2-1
CAWSVASGINEQFF
TGTGCCTGGAGTGTCGCTAGCGGGATAAATGAGCAGTTCTTC
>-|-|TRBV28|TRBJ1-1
CASSLYGGRAFF
TGTGCCAGCAGTTTATACGGGGGTCGAGCTTTCTTT
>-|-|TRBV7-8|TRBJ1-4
CASSTPGATNEKLFF
TGTGCCAGCAGCACGCCGGGAGCAACTAATGAAAAACTGTTTTTT
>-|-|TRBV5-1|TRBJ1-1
CASSSGGRNTEAFF
TGCGCCAGCAGCTCGGGGGGCCGTAACACTGAAGCTTTCTTT
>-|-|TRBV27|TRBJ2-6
CASSSVGLSGANVLTF
TGTGCCAGCAGTTCGGTAGGACTCTCTGGGGCCAACGTCCTGACTTTC
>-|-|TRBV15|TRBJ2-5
CATSRDSAGPRETQYF
TGTGCCACCAGCAGAGATAGCGCGGGACCACGAGAGACCCAGTACTTC
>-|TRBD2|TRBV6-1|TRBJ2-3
CASSVGGRPYTDTQYF
TGTGCCAGCAGTGTGGGCGGGAGGCCATACACAGATACGCAGTATTTT
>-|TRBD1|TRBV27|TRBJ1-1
CASSLRTGGVNTEAFF
TGTGCCAGCAGTCTCCGGACAGGGGGCGTGAACACTGAAGCTTTCTTT
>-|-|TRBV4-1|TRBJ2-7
CASSQEGQMRQYF
TGCGCCAGCAGCCAAGAGGGGCAAATGCGGCAGTACTTC
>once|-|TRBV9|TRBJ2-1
CASSGRDEQFF
TGTGCCAGCAGCGGGAGAGATGAGCAGTTCTTC
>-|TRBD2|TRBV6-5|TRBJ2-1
CASSYPGLARNEQFF
TGTGCCAGCAGTTACCCCGGACTAGCGCGGAATGAGCAGTTCTTC
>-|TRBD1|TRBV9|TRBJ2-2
CASNYGGQGFGELFF
TGTGCCAGTAACTATGGGGGACAGGGATTCGGGGAGCTGTTTTTT
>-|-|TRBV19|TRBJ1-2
CASKEGPANYGYTF
TGTGCCAGTAAAGAGGGCCCAGCTAACTATGGCTACACCTTC
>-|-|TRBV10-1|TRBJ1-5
CASLNGGLSNQPQHF
TGCGCCAGCCTCAACGGGGGTCTTAGCAATCAGCCCCAGCATTTT
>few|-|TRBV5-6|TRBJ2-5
CASSLGGATQYF
TGTGCCAGCAGCTTAGGAGGGGCGACCCAGTACTTC